Listed below are T cell receptor beta chains from one sample, sequenced in a study of CD8+ T cells in alopecia areata. The assay was immunoSEQ multiplex PCR, and TCRdb's table has in-frame clones only and misses some. This sample carries more than 100,000 clones, 58% of them seen once, and the ten largest clones take under 5%. The sequencing here drew on CD4+ T cells sorted from blood, taken at week 0. Receptors were obtained from a human donor with alopecia areata. Both conserved end residues are part of each CDR3. A D gene is named only where the DNA matches it firmly. A row's size may be missing; if present it is once, few, many or a size class.

v_call	j_call	clone_size	d_call	cdr3_aa	cdr3_nt
TRBV9	TRBJ1-5	.	.	CASSASPHQPQHF	TGTGCCAGCAGCGCCAGTCCCCATCAGCCCCAGCATTTT
TRBV7-2	TRBJ2-3	few	TRBD1	CASSFSLTGRTDTQYF	TGTGCCAGCAGTTTCTCGCTGACAGGGCGGACAGATACGCAGTATTTT
TRBV5-1	TRBJ2-1	.	.	CASKPGTHNDYNEQFF	TGCGCCAGCAAGCCAGGGACTCACAACGATTACAATGAGCAGTTCTTC
TRBV11-2	TRBJ2-7	few	TRBD2	CASSSGDYRSRQYF	TGTGCCAGCAGCTCGGGGGACTACCGCTCTCGGCAGTACTTC
TRBV6-6	TRBJ2-3	few	.	CASGDSTTDTQYF	TGTGCCAGCGGGGACTCGACAACGGATACGCAGTATTTT
TRBV18	TRBJ2-3	.	.	CASSPGGQRTDTQYF	TGTGCCAGCTCACCAGGGGGCCAGCGGACAGATACGCAGTATTTT
TRBV19	TRBJ1-5	.	.	CASSILLGNSNQPQHF	TGTGCCAGTAGTATTTTGTTGGGAAATAGCAATCAGCCCCAGCATTTT
TRBV9	TRBJ2-6	.	.	CASSKQGTGANVLTF	TGTGCCAGCAGCAAACAGGGTACTGGGGCCAACGTCCTGACTTTC
TRBV4-1	TRBJ2-5	.	TRBD2	CASSSSGSPSQETQYF	TGCGCCAGCAGCTCCAGCGGGAGCCCTTCCCAAGAGACCCAGTACTTC
TRBV30	TRBJ2-5	.	TRBD1	CAWRQGETQYF	TGTGCCTGGAGACAGGGGGAGACCCAGTACTTC
TRBV5-6	TRBJ1-5	.	.	CASSLSGINQPQHF	TGTGCCAGCAGCTTGTCAGGGATCAATCAGCCCCAGCATTTT
TRBV5-6	TRBJ2-7	.	.	CASSLLPGDYEQYF	TGTGCCAGCAGCTTGTTGCCAGGTGACTACGAGCAGTACTTC
TRBV5-1	TRBJ1-6	once	.	CASSLADAYNSPLHF	TGCGCCAGCAGCTTGGCGGATGCCTATAATTCACCCCTCCACTTT
TRBV5-1	TRBJ2-5	once	TRBD1	CASSARDRGQETQYF	TGCGCCAGCAGCGCCCGGGACAGAGGGCAAGAGACCCAGTACTTC
TRBV4-2	TRBJ1-2	few	.	CASSQAPGSDYGYTF	TGTGCCAGCAGCCAAGCCCCGGGATCGGACTATGGCTACACCTTC
TRBV18	TRBJ2-3	few	.	CASSPKKQITDTQYF	TGTGCCAGCTCACCGAAAAAACAAATCACAGATACGCAGTATTTT
TRBV7-2	TRBJ2-7	.	.	CASSLGQEDEQYF	TGTGCCAGCAGCTTAGGACAGGAGGACGAGCAGTACTTC
TRBV4-1	TRBJ2-7	.	TRBD1	CASSPSPDRIAEQYF	TGCGCCAGCAGCCCTTCCCCGGACAGGATTGCCGAGCAGTACTTC
TRBV11-2	TRBJ2-5	few	TRBD2	CASNLAGSLEETQYF	TGTGCCAGCAACCTAGCGGGTTCCCTCGAAGAGACCCAGTACTTC
TRBV15	TRBJ2-5	.	TRBD2	CATSRATSGGQETQYF	TGTGCCACCAGCAGAGCCACTAGCGGAGGGCAAGAGACCCAGTACTTC
TRBV5-8	TRBJ2-7	.	.	CASSLAMVEQYF	TGTGCCAGCAGCTTGGCGATGGTTGAGCAGTACTTC
TRBV29-1	TRBJ1-2	.	.	CSVGDGFPTANYGYTF	TGCAGCGTTGGGGACGGCTTTCCCACCGCTAACTATGGCTACACCTTC
TRBV30	TRBJ2-3	.	.	CAWRLTVEGTDTQYF	TGTGCCTGGCGCTTGACAGTGGAGGGCACAGATACGCAGTATTTT
TRBV6-5	TRBJ2-7	.	.	CASSYSRGGYEQYF	TGTGCCAGCAGTTACTCGCGCGGAGGGTACGAGCAGTACTTC
TRBV29-1	TRBJ1-1	.	TRBD1	CSVDFVPGRGRTEAFF	TGCAGCGTTGATTTCGTTCCGGGCAGGGGGCGAACTGAAGCTTTCTTT
TRBV7-2	TRBJ2-5	.	.	CASSLASGRETQYF	TGTGCCAGCAGCTTAGCTAGCGGTAGAGAGACCCAGTACTTC
TRBV7-3	TRBJ2-2	.	.	CASSTGFLNTGELFF	TGTGCCAGCAGCACAGGGTTTTTGAACACCGGGGAGCTGTTTTTT
TRBV11-1	TRBJ1-1	.	.	CASSLASLTEAFF	TGTGCCAGCAGCTTAGCGTCCTTGACGGAAGCTTTCTTT
TRBV6-5	TRBJ1-1	few	.	CASSRQNTEAFF	TGTGCCAGCAGTCGACAGAACACTGAAGCTTTCTTT
TRBV18	TRBJ2-5	.	.	CASSPRRLQETQYF	TGTGCCAGCTCACCACGTCGGCTCCAAGAGACCCAGTACTTC
TRBV28	TRBJ2-6	.	TRBD1	CASSPPSRGSDYFAGANVLTF	TGTGCCAGCAGTCCACCTTCCAGGGGGAGTGACTATTTCGCTGGGGCCAACGTCCTGACTTTC